This TCR beta chain was captured by sequencing in a study of T-cell memory formation after mild COVID-19. CDR3 length: 13 residues. Germline values: CDR1 GTSNPN, CDR2 SVGIG (reference sequence). A 5'RACE reaction primed in the constant segment made cDNA libraries of TCR alpha and TCR beta, and these carried sample barcodes and UMIs. TCRdb reprocessed the 5' RACE reads via MiXCR and lists one record per CDR3 protein. The data hold roughly 150,000 distinct CDR3 sequences, with about 14% observed a single time. The study's findings and limits: Proof of SARS-CoV-2 specificity was absent for the second-wave clones that crested on day 37. Day 15 to 85 contracting clones showed balanced CD4/CD8; day 15 to 37 expanders favored CD4+. CD4+ contracting clones were mainly CM and EM; CD8+ ones, EMRA.

This clonotype has a count of ten or more. Its cognate antigen is unknown. The junction departs from the called germline gene at one end, perhaps through a read error. This sequence originates from an adult woman who had mild COVID-19 (a few samples of this study predate the infection). Cell type and time point are not known. The V call is TRBV30, the J call TRBJ2-1, with D perhaps matching TRBD1 or TRBD2 (6 bases each). Sequences were obtained from PBMCs or a T cell subset sorted from them (not recorded which). The CDR3 DNA reads as TGTGCCTGGAGTGCTAGTGGGGGGACACCACCCCTCTTC. Translation: CAWSASGGTPPLF.